This T cell receptor (beta chain) comes out of a study of shared clonotypes between healthy human individuals. Notes on the study in general: Sequencing depth was a factor that was expected to affect clonotype sharing among donors. A handful of donors shared about 4.5% of their naive CD4 clonotypes. A limitation of the genetic and exposure-history diversity represented arose from few donors. Naive subsets tended to show greater estimated richness than memory subsets.

In the case of this clone: Its matching antigen is unknown.

This CDR3 contains 12 residues. Trimming cost V 7 bases and J 3 bases, with 13 bases left between them. Germline V gene lookup returns CDR1 SQVTM and CDR2 ANQGSEA. The assay was immunoSEQ multiplex PCR, and TCRdb's table has in-frame clones only and misses some. The table lists 1,400,000 or so clones, less than 99% of them singletons. Sequencing was done on a sample of naive CD4+ T cells sorted from blood. The subset: CD45RA+ positively selected. This clonotype was obtained from a man aged 30-40 years in good health. The chain carries TRBV29-1 and TRBJ2-7, with no clear D. The CDR3 region has the DNA TGCAGCGCCTCGAACACCATCTACGAGCAGTACTTC. Translated, it gives CSASNTIYEQYF.